The 24 T cell receptor beta chains below all came from one sample that was sequenced in a study of graft-versus-host responses after intestinal transplantation. Measured with immunoSEQ multiplex PCR; TCRdb has only the in-frame clones, and not every one. The data show some 84,000 clones, around 84% seen once. These TCRs' antigens remain unknown. Sequences were derived from unstimulated CD4+ T cells sorted from spleen or lymph node cells, sampled before intestinal transplant. The receptors originated from a human donor who received an intestinal transplant.

The CDR3 bases are TGTGCCAGCAGCCCTCCCGGGGGGCCTATGGGTGAGCAGTTCTTC. This encodes CASSPPGGPMGEQFF. The rearrangement uses TRBV7-9 and TRBJ2-1, with D perhaps matching TRBD2 (7 bases). V was trimmed by 5 bases and J by 9 bases, leaving 20 bases between them. The germline CDR1 and CDR2 sequences are SEHNR and FQNEAQ (reference sequence). The CDR3 is 15 amino acids.

The V gene is TRBV2, the J gene TRBJ2-5; D unresolved. The CDR3 extends over 11 amino acids. V lost 5 bases, J lost 8 bases, and 9 bases lay in between. CDR1 and CDR2 (germline): SNHLY, FYNNEI. The CDR3 here is CASSRLGTQYF. The CDR3 DNA follows: TGTGCCAGCAGTCGTCTGGGCACCCAGTACTTC.

The gene calls are TRBV28 and TRBJ2-7; 12 bases map to TRBD2. The V segment lost 2 bases and the J segment 5 bases; nucleotides outside the gene matches: 7. Germline V lookup: CDR1 MDHEN, CDR2 SYDVKM. This CDR3 comprises 16 residues. CDR3: CASSLPLAGGPHEQYF. The CDR3 coding sequence is TGTGCCAGCAGTTTACCGCTAGCGGGAGGGCCTCACGAGCAGTACTTC.

The chain recombines TRBV11-2 with TRBJ2-1, with D unresolved. With 3 bases removed from V and 1 base from J, the gap between germline ends came to 13 bases. The CDR3 spans 16 residues. Germline CDR1 reads SGHAT; CDR2 reads FQNNGV. As DNA, the CDR3 is TGTGCCAGCAGCTTTTTTGGGCAGGCTTCCTACAATGAGCAGTTCTTC. Translation gives CASSFFGQASYNEQFF.

This chain uses TRBV30 with TRBJ1-2; possible D gene TRBD1, 6 bases. The CDR3 is 17 residues long. Germline CDR1 is GTSNPN and CDR2 is SVGIG (reference sequence). Between the trimmed V and J ends, which lost 4 bases and 2 bases, there was a span of 23 bases. The CDR3: CAWKTGYLGGRNYGYTF. CDR3 bases: TGTGCCTGGAAGACAGGCTACCTCGGTGGCAGGAACTATGGCTACACCTTC.

The rearrangement links TRBV23-1 to TRBJ2-7, with 8 bases fitting TRBD1. TRBV23-1 counts as an open reading frame of uncertain function. CDR3 size: 15 residues. Unmatched junction bases numbered 10, after V lost 4 bases and J lost 5 bases. In DNA form, the CDR3 reads TGCGCCAGCAGTCGACCTGACAGGGGTTTCGACGAGCAGTACTTC. It specifies CASSRPDRGFDEQYF.

The chain combines TRBV5-1 with TRBJ2-3; D might be TRBD2 (5 bases). CDR3 length equals 15 residues. V lost 7 bases to trimming and J lost 1 base, with 16 bases between them. Germline CDR1 is SGHRS and CDR2 is YFSETQ. The CDR3 DNA follows: TGCGCCAGCCAAGCGGAACGCACGGGCACAGATACGCAGTATTTT. This codes for CASQAERTGTDTQYF.

The genes are TRBV5-8 and TRBJ2-7, with D tentatively TRBD1 (5 bases). This CDR3 comprises 16 residues. Germline-derived CDR1 and CDR2 are SGHTS and YDEGEE. V gave up 4 bases and J gave up 2 bases, with 19 bases separating them. The CDR3 protein is CASSPDGADLPYEQYF. CDR3 coding DNA: TGTGCCAGCAGCCCGGATGGGGCAGACCTTCCCTACGAGCAGTACTTC.

This chain connects TRBV28 to TRBJ1-1, with D hard to call. The V end lost 1 base, the J end lost 5 bases, and 2 bases lay between the germline ends. This CDR3 is 11 amino acids long. CDR1 and CDR2 from the germline V gene are MDHEN and SYDVKM. CDR3 nucleotide sequence: TGTGCCAGCAGTTTATCTACTGAAGCTTTCTTT. Translating it yields CASSLSTEAFF.

CDR3 nucleotides: TGTGCCACTACGGGACTAGGTGTTGAGACCCAGTACTTC. Amino acid sequence: CATTGLGVETQYF. The V call is TRBV6-5, the J call TRBJ2-5; 8 bases are a match to TRBD2. The CDR3 covers 13 residues. Germline assignment: CDR1 MNHEY and CDR2 SVGAGI. V shed 10 bases, J shed 5 bases, and the junction held 9 bases outside the gene matches.

This clone was seen only a few times. This sequence joins TRBV7-6 and TRBJ2-1, with 7 bases lining up with TRBD2. The CDR3 contains 13 residues. Trimming took 5 bases from V and 7 from J; bases not matched to a gene: 5. Germline V gene data show CDR1 as SGHVS and CDR2 as FNYEAQ. This chain's CDR3 is CASSTGTKNEQFF. For the CDR3, the DNA is TGTGCCAGCAGCACCGGGACTAAGAATGAGCAGTTCTTC.

V usage is TRBV18 and J usage is TRBJ2-7, with 10 bases aligning to TRBD1. CDR1 and CDR2 (germline): KGHSH, LQKENI. V was pared by 6 bases and J by 9 bases, with 5 bases of the junction left unmatched. This CDR3 has 12 residues. The CDR3 reads CASSRQGAGQYF. CDR3 sequence (DNA): TGTGCCAGCTCCCGACAGGGGGCTGGGCAGTACTTC.

CDR3 residues: CASSPPAGYQETQYF. The CDR3 DNA is TGTGCCAGCTCACCACCAGCGGGGTACCAAGAGACCCAGTACTTC. The chain is built from TRBV18 and TRBJ2-5; 7 positions match TRBD2. Per germline, CDR1 KGHSH and CDR2 LQKENI. The CDR3 is 15 amino acids. V lost 0 bases and J lost 0; bases outside the gene matches: 1.

This clone was detected once. The rearrangement links TRBV5-1 to TRBJ1-1; D not resolved. Per the germline V gene, CDR1 is SGHRS and CDR2 is YFSETQ. Trimming removed 1 base from V and 11 bases from J, with 15 bases in between. The CDR3 length is 13 residues. DNA for the CDR3: TGCGCCAGCAGCTTGACCCCAAAGGCGGTGGCTTTCTTT. It yields the protein CASSLTPKAVAFF.

The chain carries TRBV30 and TRBJ1-2, with 7 bases fitting TRBD1. Germline loops: CDR1 GTSNPN, CDR2 SVGIG (reference sequence). This CDR3 has 14 residues. The junction had 8 bases not matched to a gene; V was cut back by 4 bases and J by 3 bases. The CDR3 reads CAWMSVRGDYGYTF. The CDR3 DNA sequence: TGTGCCTGGATGTCGGTCAGGGGGGACTATGGCTACACCTTC. Complete variable domain (other parts from reference TRBV30 and TRBJ1-2): SQTIHQWPATLVQPVGSPLSLECTVEGTSNPNLYWYRQAAGRGLQLLFYSVGIGQISSEVPQNLSASRPQDRQFILSSKKLLLSDSGFYLCAWMSVRGDYGYTFGSGTRLTVV.

This rearrangement joins TRBV5-1 to TRBJ2-7, with 15 bases matching TRBD2. The germline CDR1 and CDR2 sequences are SGHRS and YFSETQ. V was clipped by 3 bases and J by 9 bases; unmatched bases: 7. The CDR3 is 15 residues long. The CDR3, as DNA: TGCGCCAGCAGCTCCGAGCCGGGACTAGCGGGAGGGCAGTACTTC. Translating gives CASSSEPGLAGGQYF.

V gene TRBV7-3 combines with J gene TRBJ2-1, with 8 bases lining up with TRBD2. Germline-derived CDR1 and CDR2 are SGHTA and FQGTGA. CDR3 size: 17 residues. V gave up 2 bases and J gave up 9 bases; unmatched junction bases: 15. The CDR3 loop reads CASSLLPQGAGGGEQFF. The CDR3 nucleotides read TGTGCCAGCAGCTTACTACCCCAGGGCGCGGGAGGAGGTGAGCAGTTCTTC.

This sequence joins TRBV11-2 and TRBJ2-7; 7 bases are shared with TRBD1. The CDR3 sequence is 15 residues long. The germline V gene has CDR1 SGHAT and CDR2 FQNNGV. With V trimmed by 1 base and J by 9 bases, 12 bases remained unmatched. The CDR3 DNA reads as TGTGCCAGCAGCTTAGTAGGGGGCTACCCTCGCGGGCAGTACTTC. This codes for CASSLVGGYPRGQYF.

The CDR3 region is CASSYETTGGGYTF. For the CDR3, the DNA is TGTGCCAGCAGTTACGAAACAACAGGTGGTGGCTACACCTTC. The chain recombines TRBV6-6 with TRBJ1-2, with TRBD1 as a possible D gene (5 bases). V lost 2 bases and J 7 bases, leaving 14 bases between the germline ends. Germline-derived CDR1 and CDR2 are MNHNY and SVGAGI (reference sequence). The CDR3 extends over 14 amino acids.

This clone was recorded once. The J gene is TRBJ1-2, the V gene TRBV5-5, with a weak D call TRBD1 (5 bases). This CDR3 region has 13 residues. Deletions cut 4 bases from V and 3 bases from J, with 10 bases between. Germline-derived CDR1 and CDR2 are SGHKS and YYEKEE (reference sequence). The CDR3 region is CASSRDSDYGYTF. CDR3 sequence (DNA): TGTGCCAGCAGCCGAGACAGTGACTATGGCTACACCTTC.

The V gene is TRBV5-1, the J gene TRBJ1-6; 7 positions match TRBD1. The CDR3 runs 15 residues. Germline V CDR1 and CDR2: SGHRS, YFSETQ. J lost 7 bases, V lost 1 base, and 5 bases had no gene match. The CDR3 loop reads CASSLWVTGNSPLHF. CDR3 nucleotide sequence: TGCGCCAGCAGCTTGTGGGTGACAGGGAATTCACCCCTCCACTTT.

The rearrangement links TRBV7-9 to TRBJ1-3, with D unclear. The CDR3 has 13 residues. The V and J ends lost 5 bases and 4 bases respectively, with 9 bases between them. The germline gives CDR1 SEHNR, CDR2 FQNEAQ (reference sequence). CDR3 sequence (DNA): TGTGCCAGCAGCGCCAGCGCGGGAAACACCATATATTTT. This encodes CASSASAGNTIYF.

Worth noting for this clone: Other DNA sequences in this sample translate to the same CDR3. The genes are TRBV5-1 and TRBJ1-2, with 7 bases identical to TRBD1. Germline V lookup: CDR1 SGHRS, CDR2 YFSETQ. The ends lost 6 bases at V and 8 bases at J; junction bases unmatched: 19. There are 16 residues in the CDR3. In DNA form, the CDR3 reads TGCGCCAGCACCCTGGGGTCTGACAGGGCCTCTAGAGGCTACACCTTC. This gives the protein CASTLGSDRASRGYTF.

This chain links TRBV13 with TRBJ1-4, with 8 bases fitting TRBD1. Germline trimming cut 5 bases from V and 0 bases from J; bases unmatched to any gene: 8. Germline-derived CDR1 and CDR2 are PRHDT and FYEKMQ (reference sequence). This CDR3 has 17 amino acids. The CDR3 region has the DNA TGTGCCAGCAGCGCCCGGGACAGGTTATCAACTAATGAAAAACTGTTTTTT. Translating it yields CASSARDRLSTNEKLFF.